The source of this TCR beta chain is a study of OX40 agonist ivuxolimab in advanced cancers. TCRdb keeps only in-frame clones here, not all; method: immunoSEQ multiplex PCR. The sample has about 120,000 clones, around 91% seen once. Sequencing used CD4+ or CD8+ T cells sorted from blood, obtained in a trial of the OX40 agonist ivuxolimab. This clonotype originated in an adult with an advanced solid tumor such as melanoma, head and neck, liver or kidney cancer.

The CDR3 nucleotides read TGTGCCAGCAGCACCGGGACAGGGGGTTACTACGAGCAGTACTTC. Amino acid sequence: CASSTGTGGYYEQYF. The V call is TRBV5-5, the J call TRBJ2-7; the match to TRBD1 covers 11 bases. The CDR3 sequence is 15 residues long. The V segment lost 4 bases and the J segment 3 bases; nucleotides outside the gene matches: 6. CDR1 SGHKS and CDR2 YYEKEE come from the germline V gene (reference sequence). Supplemented by reference TRBV5-5 and TRBJ2-7, the full variable domain reads DAGVTQSPTHLIKTRGQQVTLRCSPISGHKSVSWYQQVLGQGPQFIFQYYEKEERGRGNFPDRFSARQFPNYSSELNVNALLLGDSALYLCASSTGTGGYYEQYFGPGTRLTVT.